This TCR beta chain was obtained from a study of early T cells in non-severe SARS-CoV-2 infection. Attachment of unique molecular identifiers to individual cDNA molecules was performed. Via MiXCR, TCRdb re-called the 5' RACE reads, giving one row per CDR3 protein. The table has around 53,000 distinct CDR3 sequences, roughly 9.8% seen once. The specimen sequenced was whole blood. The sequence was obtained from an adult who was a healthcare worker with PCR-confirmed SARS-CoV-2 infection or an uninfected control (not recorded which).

CDR3 amino acids: CASSLWPDTEAFF. The CDR3 DNA follows: TGTGCCAGCAGTTTGTGGCCAGACACTGAAGCTTTCTTT. The chain links TRBV12-3 or TRBV12-4 to TRBJ1-1, with D hard to call. CDR3 length: 13 amino acids. Trimming took off 3 bases at V and 3 bases at J, with 8 bases between the two ends.